This TCR beta chain was profiled in a study of post-analysis software for immune sequencing data. On the study more broadly: Disease trajectories encompassed relapsing-remitting, secondary progressive and progressive-relapsing multiple sclerosis. Whole-study results and caveats: Comparison with controls showed significantly lower normalized Chao1 diversity in multiple sclerosis patients. Among 5 or 6 TRBV segments more frequent in patients than controls were TRBV5-6, TRBV5-1 and TRBV20-1.

As regards this clonotype: Its antigen remains unidentified.

This CDR3 is 13 amino acids long. The germline CDR1 and CDR2 sequences are SGHTA and FQGNSA. V lost 2 bases and J lost 4, with 6 bases in between. Built from TCR beta cDNA, the libraries had unique molecular identifiers in them. Via MiXCR, TCRdb re-called the PCR reads, giving one row per CDR3 protein. The sample comprises roughly 540,000 distinct CDR3 sequences, around a third of which are singletons, and around 5.9% rests with the top ten. This sequence originates from a girl aged 2-17 years with multiple sclerosis. The sequenced sample was blood. V usage is TRBV7-2 and J usage is TRBJ1-5; D is undetermined. For the CDR3, the DNA is TGTGCCAGCAGCTTACGGTTGAATCAGCCCCAGCATTTT. This translates into CASSLRLNQPQHF. Drawing the rest from reference TRBV7-2 and TRBJ1-5, the complete variable domain is GAGVSQSPSNKVTEKGKDVELRCDPISGHTALYWYRQSLGQGLEFLIYFQGNSAPDKSGLPSDRFSAERTGGSVSTLTIQRTQQEDSAVYLCASSLRLNQPQHFGDGTRLSIL.